Shown below are 14 T cell receptor beta chains from a single sample sequenced in a study of T cells after yellow fever vaccination. TCRdb fed the 5' RACE reads into MiXCR, producing one record per CDR3 protein. Of hundreds of thousands of distinct CDR3 sequences in the sample, approximately 3.8% were seen once. The specimen was PBMCs, collected on the day of the yellow fever booster vaccination. These receptors were taken from a man younger than 35 who received the YFV17D yellow fever vaccine.

This clonotype was detected ten times or more. The V gene is TRBV10-3, the J gene TRBJ2-2; D may be TRBD1 or TRBD2 (5 bases each). V was clipped by 9 bases and J by 3 bases, with 8 bases between them. Germline values: CDR1 ENHRY, CDR2 SYGVKD. The CDR3 covers 12 residues. As DNA, the CDR3 is TGTGCCATGGGACGGGACACCGGGGAGCTGTTTTTT. It yields the protein CAMGRDTGELFF.

This clonotype occurred a few times. The V call is TRBV11-2, the J call TRBJ2-1; a weak D match, TRBD1 (6 bases). This CDR3 contains 18 residues. Germline loops: CDR1 SGHAT, CDR2 FQNNGV. Trimming took off 2 bases at V and 6 bases at J, with 23 bases between the two ends. The CDR3, as DNA: TGTGCCAGCAGCTTAAGGCCCCGCCAGGGGACCGTCTCCAATGAGCAGTTCTTC. It codes for CASSLRPRQGTVSNEQFF.

There are many counts of this clonotype. V and J are TRBV20-1 and TRBJ2-7; no firm D call. The ends were cut back, 3 bases at V and 0 bases at J, with 6 bases in the middle. Germline-derived CDR1 and CDR2 are DFQATT and SNEGSKA (reference sequence). The CDR3 contains 12 residues. CDR3: CSASDNSYEQYF. The CDR3 region has the DNA TGCAGTGCTAGTGACAACTCCTACGAGCAGTACTTC.

This chain links TRBV4-1 with TRBJ1-6; 9 bases are a match to TRBD1. The J segment lost 9 bases and the V segment lost 4 bases, leaving 7 bases of the junction unmatched. Germline CDR1 is MGHRA and CDR2 is YSYEKL. The CDR3 totals 15 residues. The CDR3 nucleotides read TGCGCCAGCAGCCTTTTTGGACAGGGGAGTTCACCCCTCCACTTT. It translates to CASSLFGQGSSPLHF.

This clonotype has just a few counts. The V and J genes are TRBV12-3 or TRBV12-4 and TRBJ1-1, with 9 positions matching TRBD1. Losses at the gene ends were 0 bases for V and 7 bases for J; bases not matched to a gene: 12. The CDR3 is 17 residues long. The DNA for the CDR3 is TGTGCCAGCAGTTTAGCAACCGGGACAGGGCAGGCTTATGAAGCTTTCTTT. This translates into CASSLATGTGQAYEAFF.

V gene TRBV5-1 combines with J gene TRBJ2-1, with D possibly called TRBD1 or TRBD2 (5 bases each). V was clipped by 6 bases and J by 6 bases, with 10 bases between them. Germline V gene data show CDR1 as SGHRS and CDR2 as YFSETQ. CDR3 length equals 12 residues. Here the CDR3 DNA reads TGCGCCAGCACTGGGACGGTCAATGAGCAGTTCTTC. This codes for CASTGTVNEQFF.

This clonotype appeared many times. This chain uses TRBV6-5 with TRBJ2-1; TRBD1 matches at 9 bases. The CDR3 is 14 amino acids. In germline, CDR1 is MNHEY, CDR2 SVGAGI. Unmatched junction bases numbered 6, after V lost 6 bases and J lost 6 bases. CDR3 in DNA: TGTGCCAGCAGACGCGGACAGGGGTTCAATGAGCAGTTCTTC. Amino acid sequence: CASRRGQGFNEQFF.

This chain connects TRBV10-1 to TRBJ1-4; D is ambiguous. The CDR3 extends over 14 amino acids. V was clipped by 6 bases and J by 1 base, with 9 bases between them. Germline-derived CDR1 and CDR2 are WNHNN and SYGVQD (reference sequence). CDR3 region: CASRIRETNEKLFF. For the CDR3, the DNA is TGCGCCAGCAGAATCCGGGAAACTAATGAAAAACTGTTTTTT.

This clonotype was seen many times. The rearrangement uses TRBV28 and TRBJ2-3; TRBD2 might be the D (5 bases). V was shortened by 5 bases and J by 10 bases, with 28 bases between the two germline ends. The CDR3 runs to 17 residues. Germline V gene data show CDR1 as MDHEN and CDR2 as SYDVKM. CDR3 amino acids: CASSPQTIPSLDFAQYF. The CDR3 nucleotides read TGTGCCAGCAGTCCTCAAACAATCCCTTCACTAGATTTTGCGCAGTATTTT.

This clonotype showed up many times. The gene calls are TRBV7-3 and TRBJ2-1, with 8 bases that match TRBD2. The CDR3 runs to 15 residues. V was pared by 3 bases and J by 5 bases, with 6 bases of the junction left unmatched. The germline CDR1 and CDR2 sequences are SGHTA and FQGTGA. CDR3 DNA: TGTGCCAGCAGCTTGATCGGGGGGGCCCACAATGAGCAGTTCTTC. Its protein is CASSLIGGAHNEQFF.

This clonotype occurred a few times. This sequence joins TRBV6-4 and TRBJ2-1; D tentatively reads TRBD1 or TRBD2 (5 bases each). From germline, CDR1 is MRHNA and CDR2 SNTAGT. V gave up 3 bases and J gave up 2 bases, with 11 bases separating them. The CDR3 covers 15 residues. The CDR3 DNA is TGTGCCAGCAGTGAAGGATGGGGACCCTACAATGAGCAGTTCTTC. Translation gives CASSEGWGPYNEQFF.

This clonotype is large in the sample. V gene TRBV12-3 or TRBV12-4 combines with J gene TRBJ2-3; TRBD2 is a possible D gene (6 bases). V was cut by 3 bases and J by 6 bases, with 13 bases left in between. The CDR3 length is 14 residues. The chain's CDR3 is CASSLGGVGDTQYF. CDR3 nucleotide sequence: TGTGCCAGCAGTTTGGGCGGGGTAGGGGATACGCAGTATTTT.

This clonotype was seen only a few times. This rearrangement joins TRBV7-9 to TRBJ1-1, with D possibly TRBD1 on 5 matching bases. Germline CDR1 is SEHNR and CDR2 is FQNEAQ (reference sequence). The CDR3 is made up of 14 amino acids. Trimming pared 8 bases from V and 4 bases from J, leaving 17 bases between. CDR3 loop: CASEPRDGGTEAFF. In nucleotides, the CDR3 is TGTGCCAGCGAACCCAGGGACGGCGGCACTGAAGCTTTCTTT.

The chain uses TRBV29-1 and TRBJ2-2; D remains ambiguous. The V gene's germline CDR1 is SQVTM and CDR2 ANQGSEA. The CDR3 runs 15 residues. V was pared by 4 bases and J by 4 bases, with 16 bases between. This CDR3 reads CSVASLERCTGELFF. The CDR3 DNA reads TGCAGCGTTGCTTCGCTAGAACGATGCACCGGGGAGCTGTTTTTT.